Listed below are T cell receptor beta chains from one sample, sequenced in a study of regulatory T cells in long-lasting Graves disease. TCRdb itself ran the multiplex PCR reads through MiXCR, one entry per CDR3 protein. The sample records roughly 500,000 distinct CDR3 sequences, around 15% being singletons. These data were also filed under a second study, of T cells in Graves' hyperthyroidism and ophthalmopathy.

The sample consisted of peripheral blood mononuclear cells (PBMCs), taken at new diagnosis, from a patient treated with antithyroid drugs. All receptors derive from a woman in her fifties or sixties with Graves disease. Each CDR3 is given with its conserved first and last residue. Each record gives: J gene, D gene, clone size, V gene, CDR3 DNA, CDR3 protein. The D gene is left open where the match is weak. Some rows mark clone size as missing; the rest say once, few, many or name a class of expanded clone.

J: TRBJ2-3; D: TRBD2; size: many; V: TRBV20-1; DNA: TGCAGTGCTATAGCGGGATCTAGCACAGATACGCAGTATTTT; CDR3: CSAIAGSSTDTQYF
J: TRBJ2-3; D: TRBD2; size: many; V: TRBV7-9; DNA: TGTGCCAGCAGCCCCCCGGGACTAGCGGGACCCTCAGATACGCAGTATTTT; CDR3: CASSPPGLAGPSDTQYF
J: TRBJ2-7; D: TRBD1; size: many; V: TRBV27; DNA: TGTGCCAGCAGTCTGTACAGGGGGAGCTCCTACGAGCAGTACTTC; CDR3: CASSLYRGSSYEQYF
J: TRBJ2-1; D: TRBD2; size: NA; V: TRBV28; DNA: TGTGCCAGCAGTTTACCTCCGGGACTAGCGGGAACCTACAATGAGCAGTTCTTC; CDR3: CASSLPPGLAGTYNEQFF
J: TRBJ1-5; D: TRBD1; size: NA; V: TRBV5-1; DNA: TGCGCCAGCAGCTTGGGACAGGGTAGCCATCAGCCCCAGCATTTT; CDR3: CASSLGQGSHQPQHF
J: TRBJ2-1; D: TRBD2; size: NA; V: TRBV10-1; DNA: TGCGCCAGCAGTGATCGCCGAGCTAGCGGGATCTATGAGCAGTTCTTC; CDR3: CASSDRRASGIYEQFF
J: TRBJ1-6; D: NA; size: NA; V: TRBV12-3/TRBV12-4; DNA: TGTGCCAGCAGCCTAGACAGCCTCTCCTATAATTCACCCCTCCACTTT; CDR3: CASSLDSLSYNSPLHF
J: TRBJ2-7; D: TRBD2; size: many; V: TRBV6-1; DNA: TGTGCCAGCAGGACTAGCGGGAGATGGTCCTACGAGCAGTACTTC; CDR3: CASRTSGRWSYEQYF
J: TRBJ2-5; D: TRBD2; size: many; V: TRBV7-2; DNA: TGTGCCAGCAGCCACAGACTAGCGGGAGAAGAGACCCAGTACTTC; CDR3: CASSHRLAGEETQYF
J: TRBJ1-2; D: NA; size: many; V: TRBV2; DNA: TGTGCCAGCAGTAACAGGGAGGGCTATGGCTACGCCTTC; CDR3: CASSNREGYGYAF
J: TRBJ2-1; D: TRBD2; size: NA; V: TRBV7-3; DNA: TGTGCCAGCAGCTTAGCCGGGACTAGCGGGAGAGCTACTCTATACAATGAGCAGTTCTTC; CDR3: CASSLAGTSGRATLYNEQFF
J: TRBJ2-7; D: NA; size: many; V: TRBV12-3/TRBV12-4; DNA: TGTGCCAGCACCCCGGATCCCAGGGGAATGGAGCAGTACTTC; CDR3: CASTPDPRGMEQYF
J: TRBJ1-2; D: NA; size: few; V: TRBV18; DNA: TGTGCCAGCTCACCACTCACCCGAGACCCAATTTCTAACTATGGCTACACCTTC; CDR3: CASSPLTRDPISNYGYTF
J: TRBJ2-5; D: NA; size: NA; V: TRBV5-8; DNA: TGTGCCAGCTCACCTCCGGGATATGGAGAGACCCAGTACTTC; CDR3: CASSPPGYGETQYF
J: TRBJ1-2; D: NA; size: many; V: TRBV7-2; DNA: TGTGCCAGCAGCTTGGCTGTAGCTAGCTATGGCTACACCTTC; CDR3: CASSLAVASYGYTF
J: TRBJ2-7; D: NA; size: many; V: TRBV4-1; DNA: TGCGCCAGCAGCCAAGAGTCGGTCCTATGGGGCGAGCAGTACTTC; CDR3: CASSQESVLWGEQYF
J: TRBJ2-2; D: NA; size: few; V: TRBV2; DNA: TGTGCCAGCAACTACGGGGGGAACACCGGGGAGCTGTTTTTT; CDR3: CASNYGGNTGELFF
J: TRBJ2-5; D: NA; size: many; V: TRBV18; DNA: TGTGCCAGCTCACCACCGAGCCACCAAGAGACCCAGTACTTC; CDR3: CASSPPSHQETQYF
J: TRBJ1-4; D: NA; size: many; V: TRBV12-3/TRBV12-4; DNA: TGTGCCAGCAGTTTAAGGACGATAGTAAATGAAAAACTGTTTTTT; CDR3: CASSLRTIVNEKLFF
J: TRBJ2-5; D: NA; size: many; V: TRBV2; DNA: TGTGCCAGCAGTGAACTGGCGGGGGCGACCCAGTACTTC; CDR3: CASSELAGATQYF
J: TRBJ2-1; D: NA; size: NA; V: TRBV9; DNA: TGTGCCAGCGGGTACGAACTAGGCAATGAGCAGTTCTTC; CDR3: CASGYELGNEQFF
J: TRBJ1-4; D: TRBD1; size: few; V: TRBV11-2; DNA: TGTGCCAGCAACCCGGGGACAGAGGGGCCTTATGAAAAACTGTTTTTT; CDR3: CASNPGTEGPYEKLFF
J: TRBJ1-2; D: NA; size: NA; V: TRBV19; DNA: TGTGCCAGTAGTATAGCCGTGGAGGGGTCGGGCTACACCTTC; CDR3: CASSIAVEGSGYTF
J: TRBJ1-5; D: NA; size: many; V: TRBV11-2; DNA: TGTGCCAGCAGCTTAATAGGACTAGGTCAGCCCCAGCATTTT; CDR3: CASSLIGLGQPQHF
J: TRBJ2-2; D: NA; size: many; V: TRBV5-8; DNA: TGTGCCAGCAGCCCACAGTATGGCACCGGGGAGCTGTTTTTT; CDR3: CASSPQYGTGELFF
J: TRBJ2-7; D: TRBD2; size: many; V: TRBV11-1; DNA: TGTGCCAGCAGCTTTCGTGCGGGAGGGCCCCAGTACTTC; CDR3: CASSFRAGGPQYF
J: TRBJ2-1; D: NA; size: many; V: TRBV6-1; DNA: TGTGCCAGCAGTGAAGCCCCCAGGGGGGCTGGTGAGCAGTTCTTC; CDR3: CASSEAPRGAGEQFF
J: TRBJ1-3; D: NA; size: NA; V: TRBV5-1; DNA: TGCGCCAGCAGCTTGACGGCCGATGCAATTCAGGCCCTATGGCTTGAGGGCGAAGACACCATATATTTT; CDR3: CASSLTADAIQALWLEGEDTIYF
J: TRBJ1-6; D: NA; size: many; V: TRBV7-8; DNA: TGTGCCAGCAGTTCGGAACGGGGGTTGAGCTCCTATAATTCACCCCTCCACTTT; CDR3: CASSSERGLSSYNSPLHF
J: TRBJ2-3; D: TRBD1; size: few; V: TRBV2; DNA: TGTGCCAGCAGTGAACGGGACAGTGCCTCTACGCAGTATTTT; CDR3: CASSERDSASTQYF
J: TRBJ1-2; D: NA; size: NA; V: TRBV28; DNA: TGTGCCAGCAGGTCAGGGGAGAGCTATGGCTACACCTTC; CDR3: CASRSGESYGYTF
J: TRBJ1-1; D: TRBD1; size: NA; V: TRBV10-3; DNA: TGTGCCATCAGTGAGTCTCCGGGACAGGATGAAGCTTTCTTT; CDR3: CAISESPGQDEAFF